Listed here are 21 T cell receptor beta chains from one sample, sequenced in a study of blood T cell repertoires in COVID-19. Profiled with immunoSEQ multiplex PCR; TCRdb holds only in-frame clones, not every one. Here the sample spans around 27,000 clones, 70% to 90% being singletons. Sequences were obtained from peripheral blood. The origin of the receptors is a human donor in a cohort sampled during active COVID-19.

The chain recombines TRBV24-1 with TRBJ2-4; 8 positions agree with TRBD1. The trim removed 4 bases at V and 1 base at J, leaving 5 bases unmatched. Germline CDR1 reads KGHDR; CDR2 reads SFDVKD. This CDR3 spans 16 amino acids. In DNA, the CDR3 is TGTGCCACCAGTGACTGGGACAGGCGGGCCAAAAACATTCAGTACTTC. This sequence encodes CATSDWDRRAKNIQYF.

This chain uses TRBV7-2 with TRBJ1-5; tentatively, D is TRBD1 (5 bases). Trimming shortened V by 5 bases and J by 7 bases, and 12 bases separated the two germline ends. Germline V lookup: CDR1 SGHTA, CDR2 FQGNSA. The CDR3 contains 13 residues. The CDR3 sequence is CASSLRVGQPQHF. The CDR3 DNA reads TGTGCCAGCAGCCTCAGGGTGGGGCAGCCCCAGCATTTT. The full variable domain, in which reference TRBV7-2 and TRBJ1-5 provide the parts outside the CDR3, is GAGVSQSPSNKVTEKGKDVELRCDPISGHTALYWYRQSLGQGLEFLIYFQGNSAPDKSGLPSDRFSAERTGGSVSTLTIQRTQQEDSAVYLCASSLRVGQPQHFGDGTRLSIL.

The chain combines TRBV6-2 or TRBV6-3 with TRBJ1-2; D is perhaps TRBD1 (5 bases). V dropped 4 bases and J dropped 7 bases, with 7 bases sitting between them. Germline CDR1 and CDR2: MNHEY and SVGEGT. The CDR3 covers 11 residues. CDR3 loop: CASSLGGGYTF. The DNA of the CDR3 is TGTGCCAGCAGTTTGGGGGGTGGCTACACCTTC.

The V and J genes are TRBV5-1 and TRBJ1-5; 8 bases are shared with TRBD1. The length of the CDR3 is 15 residues. V lost 4 bases to trimming and J lost 2 bases; unmatched junction nucleotides: 5. Germline V gene lookup returns CDR1 SGHRS and CDR2 YFSETQ. The CDR3 DNA reads TGCGCCAGCAGCCTACAGGGGGGTGGCAATCAGCCCCAGCATTTT. Its translation is CASSLQGGGNQPQHF. The full variable domain, rest sourced from reference TRBV5-1 and TRBJ1-5, is KAGVTQTPRYLIKTRGQQVTLSCSPISGHRSVSWYQQTPGQGLQFLFEYFSETQRNKGNFPGRFSGRQFSNSRSEMNVSTLELGDSALYLCASSLQGGGNQPQHFGDGTRLSIL.

The rearrangement joins TRBV19 to TRBJ1-2; possibly TRBD1 for D (6 bases). This CDR3 contains 16 residues. Germline CDR1 reads LNHDA; CDR2 reads SQIVND (reference sequence). V dropped 3 bases and J dropped 4 bases, with 18 bases sitting between them. This CDR3 reads CASSIPRGRGPYGYTF. DNA for the CDR3: TGTGCCAGTAGTATTCCGAGGGGGAGAGGACCCTATGGCTACACCTTC. Filled out from reference TRBV19 and TRBJ1-2, the complete variable domain reads DGGITQSPKYLFRKEGQNVTLSCEQNLNHDAMYWYRQDPGQGLRLIYYSQIVNDFQKGDIAEGYSVSREKKESFPLTVTSAQKNPTAFYLCASSIPRGRGPYGYTFGSGTRLTVV.

This clone was observed a few times. The chain employs TRBV10-1 and TRBJ1-5; 8 bases are a match to TRBD1. V lost 4 bases to trimming and J lost 4 bases; unmatched junction nucleotides: 3. Germline assignment: CDR1 WNHNN and CDR2 SYGVQD (reference sequence). The length of the CDR3 is 14 residues. For the CDR3, the DNA is TGCGCCAGCAGTGCTCAGGGGGCGAATCAGCCCCAGCATTTT. Translation gives CASSAQGANQPQHF.

V usage is TRBV9 and J usage is TRBJ1-1; a weak D match, TRBD1 (6 bases). CDR1 is SGDLS, CDR2 YYNGEE, per germline. This CDR3 contains 15 residues. V gave up 4 bases and J gave up 1 base, with 14 bases separating them. CDR3 nucleotide sequence: TGTGCCAGCAGCCCCCTCGTAGGGGGGAACACTGAAGCTTTCTTT. Translated, it gives CASSPLVGGNTEAFF.

This clone was recorded a few times. This chain connects TRBV2 to TRBJ1-5; D is unresolved. Deletions cut 3 bases from V and 1 base from J, with 7 bases between. CDR1 is SNHLY, CDR2 FYNNEI, per germline. The CDR3 is 14 residues long. CDR3 residues: CASSDSHSNQPQHF. The CDR3 coding sequence is TGTGCCAGCAGTGACAGTCACAGCAATCAGCCCCAGCATTTT.

This clone was seen a single time. The rearrangement uses TRBV2 and TRBJ1-5; the match to TRBD1 covers 9 bases. CDR1 and CDR2 from the germline V gene are SNHLY and FYNNEI. J lost 2 bases, V lost 5 bases, and 7 bases had no gene match. The CDR3 runs 16 residues. CDR3 sequence: CASSRDRGVGNQPQHF. In DNA form, the CDR3 reads TGTGCCAGCAGTCGCGACAGGGGGGTCGGCAATCAGCCCCAGCATTTT. The full variable domain, its missing parts supplied by reference TRBV2 and TRBJ1-5, is EPEVTQTPSHQVTQMGQEVILRCVPISNHLYFYWYRQILGQKVEFLVSFYNNEISEKSEIFDDQFSVERPDGSNFTLKIRSTKLEDSAMYFCASSRDRGVGNQPQHFGDGTRLSIL.

The V and J genes are TRBV19 and TRBJ1-1; D uncertain. V was trimmed by 5 bases and J by 6 bases, leaving 16 bases between them. Germline-derived CDR1 and CDR2 are LNHDA and SQIVND (reference sequence). The CDR3 consists of 14 residues. This chain's CDR3 is CASSVGRAHAEAFF. CDR3 in DNA: TGTGCCAGTAGTGTGGGCCGTGCCCACGCTGAAGCTTTCTTT.

The chain recombines TRBV19 with TRBJ1-1; weak D call: TRBD1 (5 bases). CDR3 size: 17 residues. Germline V CDR1 and CDR2: LNHDA, SQIVND (reference sequence). V lost 5 bases, J lost 1 base, and 20 bases lay in between. CDR3 in DNA: TGTGCCAGTAGTCTCTCAATGGACATCACAGGGAACACTGAAGCTTTCTTT. Its protein product is CASSLSMDITGNTEAFF.

This sequence joins TRBV18 and TRBJ2-5; the match to TRBD2 covers 8 bases. Germline assignment: CDR1 KGHSH and CDR2 LQKENI. The CDR3 has 15 amino acids. After removal of 0 bases from V and 4 bases from J, the junction contained 4 bases not matched to a gene. DNA of the CDR3: TGTGCCAGCTCACCACCGGGACGGGGGGGAGAGACCCAGTACTTC. Translation: CASSPPGRGGETQYF.

V and J are TRBV5-6 and TRBJ1-5, with 7 bases matching TRBD1. The germline V gene has CDR1 SGHDT and CDR2 YYEEEE. The CDR3 extends over 16 amino acids. V shed 3 bases and J 4 bases; nucleotides not matched to a gene: 10. The DNA for the CDR3 is TGTGCCAGCAGCTATCTCGGGACAGACTCTAATCAGCCCCAGCATTTT. Protein sequence: CASSYLGTDSNQPQHF.

This chain links TRBV29-1 with TRBJ2-7; TRBD1 is a possible D gene (8 bases). The V end was cut by 6 bases, the J end by 4 bases, with 16 bases between. The CDR3 has 13 amino acids. The germline CDR1 and CDR2 sequences are SQVTM and ANQGSEA. CDR3 sequence (DNA): TGCAGCGTCGGGGGGCAGGGGGCTTACGAGCAGTACTTC. Translation gives CSVGGQGAYEQYF.

This chain joins TRBV27 and TRBJ1-2; D uncertain. The CDR3 has 14 residues. V lost 5 bases, J lost 6 bases, and 16 bases lay in between. CDR1 and CDR2 (germline): MNHEY, SMNVEV (reference sequence). CDR3 sequence reads: CASSPSTLLNGYTF. The CDR3 bases are TGTGCCAGCAGTCCCTCCACTCTTTTAAATGGCTACACCTTC.

V gene TRBV7-6 combines with J gene TRBJ1-3; D gene ambiguous. The length of the CDR3 is 16 residues. V was shortened by 4 bases and J by 0 bases, with 13 bases between the two germline ends. Germline V gene lookup returns CDR1 SGHVS and CDR2 FNYEAQ. The CDR3 DNA reads as TGTGCCAGCAGCTCCCCCGACTCAAGCTCTGGAAACACCATATATTTT. Its translation: CASSSPDSSSGNTIYF.

J is TRBJ2-2 and V is TRBV6-1; D might be TRBD2 (6 bases). Trimming pared 2 bases from V and 6 bases from J, leaving 10 bases between. The CDR3 runs 14 residues. CDR1 and CDR2 from the germline V gene are MNHNS and SASEGT. The DNA for the CDR3 is TGTGCCAGCAGTGAATCCTGGGGGGCCGGGGAGCTGTTTTTT. Translated, it gives CASSESWGAGELFF.

The chain carries TRBV19 and TRBJ2-6; TRBD1 is a possible D gene (7 bases). Germline CDR1 is LNHDA and CDR2 is SQIVND (reference sequence). The CDR3 covers 17 residues. Trimming pared 7 bases from V and 4 bases from J, leaving 20 bases between. In nucleotides, the CDR3 is TGTGCCAGTACCTCCCGGAGGGGGCCAGCCGGGGCCAACGTCCTGACTTTC. It encodes CASTSRRGPAGANVLTF.

The chain links TRBV15 to TRBJ1-2; TRBD1 aligns across 7 bases. The CDR3 is made up of 12 amino acids. The germline V gene has CDR1 LNHNV and CDR2 YYDKDF (reference sequence). With 5 bases clipped from V and 7 bases from J, the junction kept 4 bases outside the gene matches. Written as DNA, the CDR3 is TGTGCCACCAGCTCCTACAGGGGTGGCTACACCTTC. Translating it yields CATSSYRGGYTF. Using reference TRBV15 and TRBJ1-2 for the parts outside the CDR3, the full variable domain is DAMVIQNPRYQVTQFGKPVTLSCSQTLNHNVMYWYQQKSSQAPKLLFHYYDKDFNNEADTPDNFQSRRPNTSFCFLDIRSPGLGDTAMYLCATSSYRGGYTFGSGTRLTVV.

In its sample, this clone was seen once. The V call is TRBV3-1 (or the pseudogene TRBV3-2), the J call TRBJ2-1; 10 nucleotides agree with TRBD1. The ends lost 2 bases at V and 6 bases at J; junction bases unmatched: 1. The CDR3 consists of 14 residues. CDR1 is LGHDT, CDR2 YNNKEL, per germline (reference sequence). The DNA of the CDR3 is TGTGCCAGCAGCCAAAGGACAGGGGGCAATGAGCAGTTCTTC. This gives the protein CASSQRTGGNEQFF.

Remarks on this clone: The sample has other DNA sequences that encode this CDR3 too. V gene TRBV30 combines with J gene TRBJ1-1; the D gene is possibly TRBD1 (6 bases). CDR1 and CDR2 (germline): GTSNPN, SVGIG (reference sequence). Trimming removed 0 bases from V and 5 bases from J, with 10 bases in between. The CDR3 is 13 amino acids. CDR3 nucleotide sequence: TGTGCCTGGAGTGTACAGGGTAGGACTGAAGCTTTCTTT. Its protein product is CAWSVQGRTEAFF.